The rows below give T cell receptor beta chains drawn from one sample of a study of blood T cell repertoires in COVID-19. Using immunoSEQ multiplex PCR, the repertoire was profiled, and TCRdb retains in-frame clones only, with some absent. Of 210,000 or so clones in the sample, 87% are singletons; the top ten hold approximately 11%. The sequencing sample was made of PBMCs or T cells enriched from blood (not recorded which). The receptors originated from a man aged 25 to 40 who had recovered from COVID-19. Both conserved end residues are part of each CDR3. The D gene is left open where the match is weak. Some rows mark clone size as missing; the rest say once, few, many or name a class of expanded clone.

abundance | j_gene | d_gene | v_gene | CDR3nt | CDR3aa
once | TRBJ2-5 | TRBD1 | TRBV5-6 | TGTGCCAGCAGCTTGGTACAGGGGACCGAGACCCAGTACTTC | CASSLVQGTETQYF
- | TRBJ2-1 | TRBD2 | TRBV27 | TGTGCCAGCTCCTTCGAAAGCGGGGGGGGTGGCAGTGAGCAGTTCTTC | CASSFESGGGGSEQFF
- | TRBJ1-5 | TRBD1 | TRBV18 | TGTGCCAGCTCACGGGACCCGGGACAGGGGGTGCGTAATCAGCCCCAGCATTTT | CASSRDPGQGVRNQPQHF
- | TRBJ1-1 | - | TRBV10-3 | TGTGCCATCAGTGAGTCTGAGGGGAACACTGAAGCTTTCTTT | CAISESEGNTEAFF
- | TRBJ2-3 | TRBD2 | TRBV4-3 | TGCGCCAGCAGCCAAGGCGGACTAGCGGGAACAGATACGCAGTATTTT | CASSQGGLAGTDTQYF
- | TRBJ2-1 | TRBD2 | TRBV9 | TGTGCCAGCAGCGTGGACAGTGCTAGCGGGATCAGGGAGCAGTTCTTC | CASSVDSASGIREQFF
- | TRBJ2-3 | TRBD2 | TRBV5-1 | TGCGCCAGCAGCCCACCGGGACTAGCGGGAGATACGCAGTATTTT | CASSPPGLAGDTQYF
- | TRBJ2-5 | - | TRBV3-1/TRBV3-2 | TGTGCCAGCAGCCCATCAGGGACCCAGTACTTC | CASSPSGTQYF
- | TRBJ2-7 | TRBD2 | TRBV28 | TGTGCCAGCAGTTTAGCACTAGCGGGAGGCTCCTACGAGCAGTACTTC | CASSLALAGGSYEQYF
- | TRBJ2-3 | TRBD2 | TRBV10-3 | TGTGCCATCAGGGAGCGGGAGGCTAGCACAGATACGCAGTATTTT | CAIREREASTDTQYF
once | TRBJ1-6 | TRBD1 | TRBV30 | TGTGCCTGGAGTGCCAGGGGGTTAGGTAATTCACCCCTCCACTTT | CAWSARGLGNSPLHF
- | TRBJ2-1 | TRBD2 | TRBV19 | TGTGCCAGTAGTATTTTCCGGACTAGCGGGAGGCTCTACAATGAGCAGTTCTTC | CASSIFRTSGRLYNEQFF
- | TRBJ2-3 | - | TRBV7-8 | TGTGCCAGCAGCTTAGTCCCGGTTAGCACAGATACGCAGTATTTT | CASSLVPVSTDTQYF
- | TRBJ2-1 | TRBD2 | TRBV7-9 | TGTGCCAGCAGCCCCAAGAAACTAGCGGGAGACAGTAATGAGCAGTTCTTC | CASSPKKLAGDSNEQFF
- | TRBJ2-3 | TRBD1 | TRBV18 | TGTGCCAGCTCACCCGACAGGGAAACCGATACGCAGTATTTT | CASSPDRETDTQYF
- | TRBJ2-2 | - | TRBV3-1/TRBV3-2 | TGTGCCAGCAGCCTGACCGAGGTCGGGGAGCTGTTTTTT | CASSLTEVGELFF